A single sample gave rise to the 12 T cell receptor beta chains below, sequenced in a study of cytomegalovirus exposure and HLA in healthy donors. PCR amplification relied on 60 Vbeta primers (plus 13 Jbeta primers). The assay was immunoSEQ multiplex PCR, and TCRdb's table has in-frame clones only and misses some. The data hold 91,000 or so clones, with over 75% observed a single time. Sequences were obtained from PBMCs. Source of these receptors: a man aged 25-40 years in good health and CMV-seropositive.

V usage is TRBV29-1 and J usage is TRBJ2-3, with TRBD2 identical over 7 bases. The V and J ends lost 4 bases and 0 bases, in that order; junction bases with no gene match: 7. CDR3 length equals 15 residues. CDR1 is SQVTM and CDR2 is ANQGSEA in the germline V gene. The CDR3: CSVVSSGTSTDTQYF. In nucleotides, the CDR3 is TGCAGCGTTGTTTCTAGCGGTACTAGCACAGATACGCAGTATTTT.

This chain connects TRBV28 to TRBJ2-2, with 7 positions matching TRBD2. CDR1 MDHEN and CDR2 SYDVKM come from the germline V gene. This CDR3 is built from 16 residues. The V and J ends lost 4 bases and 1 base, in that order; junction bases with no gene match: 6. CDR3 amino acids: CASSSPGLKNTGELFF. The CDR3 nucleotides read TGTGCCAGCAGTTCGCCGGGACTAAAGAACACCGGGGAGCTGTTTTTT.

The V call is TRBV27, the J call TRBJ1-1; D is perhaps TRBD1 (6 bases). There are 16 residues in the CDR3. Trimming shortened V by 5 bases and J by 6 bases, and 22 bases separated the two germline ends. The germline gives CDR1 MNHEY, CDR2 SMNVEV (reference sequence). The CDR3 DNA follows: TGTGCCAGCAGTGCCTATTCCCAGGGGCCCACATCTGAAGCTTTCTTT. The encoded protein is CASSAYSQGPTSEAFF.

Notes on this clone: At one end the junction does not follow the germline gene, possibly because of a read error. The chain combines TRBV28 with TRBJ2-1; TRBD2 matches at 14 bases. Germline lookup yields CDR1 MDHEN and CDR2 SYDVKM. The CDR3 loop spans 15 amino acids. The DNA for the CDR3 is TGTGCCAGCAGTTCGACTAGCGGGAGGGTGGATGAGCGGTTCTTC. It translates to CASSSTSGRVDERFF. The variable domain in full, completed from reference TRBV28 and TRBJ2-1, reads DVKVTQSSRYLVKRTGEKVFLECVQDMDHENMFWYRQDPGLGLRLIYFSYDVKMKEKGDIPEGYSVSREKKERFSLILESASTNQTSMYLCASSSTSGRVDERFFGPGTRLTVL.

This clone was counted between two and nine times. The CDR3 bases are TGTGCCAGCAGTGACGGGGGCCACACAGATACGCAGTATTTT. This codes for CASSDGGHTDTQYF. The chain is built from TRBV6-4 and TRBJ2-3, with D maybe TRBD1 (6 bases). The CDR3 sequence is 14 residues long. CDR1 MRHNA and CDR2 SNTAGT come from the germline V gene. V was trimmed by 2 bases and J by 2 bases, leaving 8 bases between them.

Comments on this clone: Compared with germline, one end of the junction differs, possibly owing to a read error. The chain couples TRBV10-3 to TRBJ1-3, with D possibly TRBD1 on 5 matching bases. The germline V gene has CDR1 ENHRY and CDR2 SYGVKD. The CDR3 consists of 16 residues. DNA of the CDR3: TGTGCCATCAGTAACCGGGGGGAATGGAGCGGAAACACCACATATTTT. This translates into CAISNRGEWSGNTTYF.

The chain recombines TRBV25-1 with TRBJ1-3; TRBD1 aligns across 10 bases. Germline V gene data show CDR1 as MGHDK and CDR2 as SYGVNS. Trimming removed 4 bases from V and 2 bases from J; junction bases left unmatched: 5. CDR3 length equals 16 residues. The CDR3 nucleotides are TGTGCCAGCAGTGCATCGGGACAGGGGACTGGAAACACCATATATTTT. It yields the protein CASSASGQGTGNTIYF.

In this sample, this clone turned up once. In nucleotides, the CDR3 is TGTGCCCGGATCGGGTCAATGAACACTGAAGCTTTCTTT. Translated, it gives CARIGSMNTEAFF. The gene calls are TRBV19 and TRBJ1-1; the D is unclear. There are 13 residues in the CDR3. V gave up 11 bases and J gave up 0 bases, with 13 bases separating them. The germline gives CDR1 LNHDA, CDR2 SQIVND (reference sequence).

V gene TRBV12-1 combines with J gene TRBJ1-5; TRBD1, as called in the table, went unchecked against the DNA. TRBV12-1 is annotated as a pseudogene. The CDR3 totals 14 residues. The CDR3 reads CASSFKGKTGPQHF. In DNA form, the CDR3 reads TGTGCCAGCAGCTTTAAGGGGAAAACGGGGCCCCAGCATTTT.

V and J are TRBV19 and TRBJ2-3, with 9 bases fitting TRBD2. CDR3 length: 14 amino acids. Germline CDR1 LNHDA, CDR2 SQIVND (reference sequence). The V segment lost 7 bases and the J segment 4 bases; nucleotides outside the gene matches: 6. CDR3 protein: CASTPRGGSDTQYF. DNA for the CDR3: TGTGCCAGTACCCCGCGGGGGGGGTCAGATACGCAGTATTTT.

The chain joins TRBV19 to TRBJ2-7; D unclear. The V gene's germline CDR1 is LNHDA and CDR2 SQIVND (reference sequence). The CDR3 has 14 residues. Deletions cut 1 base from V and 0 bases from J, with 7 bases between. This chain's CDR3 is CASSIGGSSYEQYF. The CDR3, as DNA: TGTGCCAGTAGTATAGGCGGCAGCTCCTACGAGCAGTACTTC.

The chain joins TRBV5-5 to TRBJ1-2; D is possibly TRBD1 (5 bases). Germline CDR1 and CDR2: SGHKS and YYEKEE (reference sequence). The CDR3 spans 14 residues. Trimming removed 0 bases at V and 5 bases at J, with 11 bases between. Here the CDR3 reads CASSLEAGLYGYTF. CDR3 DNA: TGTGCCAGCAGCTTGGAGGCAGGGCTTTATGGCTACACCTTC.